This T cell receptor beta chain was sequenced in a study of patients and donors after allogeneic stem cell transplantation. The sample holds a few counts of this clonotype. V lost 6 bases and J 2 bases, leaving 6 bases between the germline ends. The germline V gene encodes CDR1 KGHDR and CDR2 SFDVKD. CDR3 size: 12 residues. TCRdb re-analysed the RT-PCR reads in MiXCR, keeping a single row per CDR3 protein. The sample shows about 150,000 distinct CDR3 sequences, about 36% of them seen only once. V gene TRBV24-1 combines with J gene TRBJ1-2, with D unresolved. The sequencing sample was made of blood, either unsorted or a sorted T cell fraction (not recorded which). This TCR came from a human donor who was either an allogeneic HSCT recipient or a stem cell or donor lymphocyte infusion donor (not recorded which). It is not recorded whose cells these are; they may come from a transplant donor. CDR3 bases: TGTGCCACCAGTTTCGGGAACTATGGCTACACCTTC. Amino acids: CATSFGNYGYTF.